The next 23 T cell receptor beta chains were all read from a single sample in a study of T cells in Graves' hyperthyroidism and ophthalmopathy. Amplified TCR beta CDR3 regions derived from RNA transcripts. Primed by the HTBI set, a first-round RT-PCR was run on the TCR CDR3. TCRdb ran MiXCR on the multiplex PCR reads and lists one entry per CDR3 protein. The data hold hundreds of thousands of distinct CDR3 sequences, with around 22% observed a single time. Material for sequencing was blood. The receptor set was obtained from a man younger than 40 with Graves' ophthalmopathy.

The J gene is TRBJ1-2, the V gene TRBV5-1, with 8 bases lining up with TRBD1. The germline CDR1 and CDR2 sequences are SGHRS and YFSETQ. Trimming removed 4 bases from V and 6 bases from J; junction bases left unmatched: 5. There are 13 residues in the CDR3. The CDR3 spells CASSTLTGDGYTF. The CDR3 coding sequence is TGCGCCAGCAGCACTCTGACAGGGGATGGCTACACCTTC.

As for this clonotype: It may be a read error: a sequence one base away is much more abundant. The rearrangement uses TRBV18 and TRBJ2-1; the D is unclear. Near its end, the DNA agrees better with TRBJ2-7, so the J call may be wrong. The CDR3 runs 13 residues. CDR1 is KGHSH and CDR2 is LQKENI in the germline V gene. CDR3 amino acids: CASSPPALNEQYF. DNA for the CDR3: TGTGCCAGCTCACCACCTGCCCTCAATGAGCAGTACTTC.

This clonotype was recorded at least ten times. V is TRBV3-1 and J is TRBJ2-7; D may correspond to TRBD1 or TRBD2 (5 bases each). V was trimmed by 4 bases and J by 2 bases, leaving 9 bases between them. The CDR3 covers 13 residues. Germline V gene data show CDR1 as LGHDT and CDR2 as YNNKEL (reference sequence). The CDR3 region is CASSRGTTYEQYF. The DNA for the CDR3 is TGTGCCAGCAGCCGAGGGACCACCTACGAGCAGTACTTC.

The DNA of the CDR3 is TGCGCCAGCAGCCCGCCCGGGACAGGGCATGATGAAAAACTGTTTTTT. Translated: CASSPPGTGHDEKLFF. This chain links TRBV5-1 with TRBJ1-4; TRBD1 aligns across 9 bases. CDR3 size: 16 residues. Per the germline V gene, CDR1 is SGHRS and CDR2 is YFSETQ. Trimming took 4 bases from V and 6 from J; bases not matched to a gene: 10.

This clonotype was detected ten times or more. The chain combines TRBV2 with TRBJ2-6; D is unclear. Per germline, CDR1 SNHLY and CDR2 FYNNEI. V gave up 5 bases and J gave up 2 bases, with 10 bases separating them. CDR3 length: 15 amino acids. CDR3 coding DNA: TGTGCCAGCAGTACAAAGACTCCTGGGGCCAACGTCCTGACTTTC. Its protein is CASSTKTPGANVLTF.

This clonotype was recorded a few times. The chain carries TRBV30 and TRBJ1-2, with no clear D. This CDR3 is 12 amino acids long. Looked up from germline, CDR1 is GTSNPN and CDR2 is SVGIG (reference sequence). V was cut by 3 bases and J by 4 bases, with 9 bases left in between. For the CDR3, the DNA is TGTGCCTGGAGCGCAGGCTCCTATGGCTACACCTTC. This codes for CAWSAGSYGYTF.

This chain connects TRBV3-1 to TRBJ2-2, with 10 bases identical to TRBD2. V was clipped by 5 bases and J by 5 bases; unmatched bases: 5. CDR1 and CDR2 (germline): LGHDT, YNNKEL (reference sequence). This CDR3 has 15 residues. The CDR3 protein is CASSVTSGTTGELFF. The CDR3 DNA follows: TGTGCCAGCAGCGTAACTAGCGGGACTACCGGGGAGCTGTTTTTT.

This chain uses TRBV5-5 with TRBJ2-3, with D possibly being TRBD2 (5 bases). Between the trimmed V and J ends, which lost 1 base and 2 bases, there was a span of 8 bases. The CDR3 consists of 14 residues. Germline values: CDR1 SGHKS, CDR2 YYEKEE (reference sequence). In DNA form, the CDR3 reads TGTGCCAGCAGCTTGCGGGGAGCCACAGATACGCAGTATTTT. Amino acids: CASSLRGATDTQYF.

This clonotype is a singleton in its sample. V and J are TRBV7-9 and TRBJ1-1; no firm D call. The V and J ends lost 3 bases and 4 bases respectively, with 12 bases between them. CDR1 is SEHNR, CDR2 FQNEAQ, per germline (reference sequence). This CDR3 is 14 amino acids long. Here the CDR3 reads CASSFRGWSTEAFF. The DNA for the CDR3 is TGTGCCAGCAGCTTCCGGGGTTGGTCCACTGAAGCTTTCTTT. Filled out from reference TRBV7-9 and TRBJ1-1, the complete variable domain reads DTGVSQNPRHKITKRGQNVTFRCDPISEHNRLYWYRQTLGQGPEFLTYFQNEAQLEKSRLLSDRFSAERPKGSFSTLEIQRTEQGDSAMYLCASSFRGWSTEAFFGQGTRLTVV.

This clonotype was detected ten times or more. The chain has TRBV2 and TRBJ2-1; unclear D gene. V gave up 2 bases and J gave up 7 bases, with 15 bases separating them. CDR1 and CDR2 (germline): SNHLY, FYNNEI. The CDR3 is 15 residues long. The DNA of the CDR3 is TGTGCCAGCAGTGAAACCCCCGCAGCTGGTAATGAGCAGTTCTTC. Amino acid sequence: CASSETPAAGNEQFF.

This clonotype was recorded a few times. The J gene is TRBJ1-1, the V gene TRBV27; D uncertain. Trimming took off 11 bases at V and 1 base at J, with 14 bases between the two ends. Germline V lookup: CDR1 MNHEY, CDR2 SMNVEV (reference sequence). The length of the CDR3 is 13 residues. In nucleotides, the CDR3 is TGTGCCCGAAACCGAAAGAAGAACACTGAAGCTTTCTTT. It encodes CARNRKKNTEAFF.

This clonotype was seen repeatedly, ten times or more. The rearrangement links TRBV7-6 to TRBJ1-1; TRBD1 might be the D (6 bases). The CDR3 has 14 residues. Trimming took off 3 bases at V and 2 bases at J, with 10 bases between the two ends. The germline V gene encodes CDR1 SGHVS and CDR2 FNYEAQ. The CDR3: CASSLTGGNTEAFF. CDR3 nucleotide sequence: TGTGCCAGCAGCTTGACAGGAGGTAACACTGAAGCTTTCTTT.

The chain links TRBV10-3 to TRBJ2-1; D is unresolved. The CDR3 extends over 11 amino acids. Trimming pared 6 bases from V and 5 bases from J, leaving 5 bases between. The germline gives CDR1 ENHRY, CDR2 SYGVKD. The CDR3 protein is CAISQNNEQFF. CDR3 DNA sequence: TGTGCCATCAGCCAAAACAATGAGCAGTTCTTC.

This chain links TRBV18 with TRBJ1-4, with D unresolved. The CDR3 extends over 14 amino acids. The germline V gene encodes CDR1 KGHSH and CDR2 LQKENI. Trimming took off 4 bases at V and 4 bases at J, with 10 bases between the two ends. The CDR3 protein is CASSRTRDNEKLFF. DNA of the CDR3: TGTGCCAGCTCACGAACACGGGATAATGAAAAACTGTTTTTT.

With regard to this clonotype: An end of the junction differs from the germline gene, which may be a read error. This sequence joins TRBV6-1 and TRBJ1-1; D is undetermined. The CDR3 consists of 12 residues. Looked up from germline, CDR1 is MNHNS and CDR2 is SASEGT. The CDR3 protein is CTSSPSGSEAFF. In DNA form, the CDR3 reads TGTACCAGCAGCCCCAGTGGGAGTGAAGCTTTCTTT.

The V call is TRBV12-3 or TRBV12-4, the J call TRBJ1-5; a weak D match, TRBD1 (6 bases). The V end was cut by 0 bases, the J end by 5 bases, with 8 bases between. The CDR3 is made up of 14 amino acids. CDR3 DNA sequence: TGTGCCAGCAGTTTAGCGGGGGGGCATCAGCCCCAGCATTTT. It translates to CASSLAGGHQPQHF.

The chain employs TRBV2 and TRBJ2-2, with D possibly being TRBD1 (6 bases). CDR1 is SNHLY, CDR2 FYNNEI, per germline. CDR3 length: 17 amino acids. Trimming removed 4 bases at V and 2 bases at J, with 17 bases between. The CDR3 sequence: CASSAQGRRLNTGELFF. The CDR3 DNA sequence: TGTGCCAGCAGTGCCCAGGGGCGGAGATTAAACACCGGGGAGCTGTTTTTT.

This clonotype has only a few counts. The chain joins TRBV13 to TRBJ2-2; 11 bases line up with TRBD2. Trimming took 6 bases from V and 5 from J; bases not matched to a gene: 8. The germline V gene encodes CDR1 PRHDT and CDR2 FYEKMQ (reference sequence). The CDR3 runs 16 residues. For the CDR3, the DNA is TGTGCCAGCAGACCCGCTAGCGGGAGGAGGACCGGGGAGCTGTTTTTT. This encodes CASRPASGRRTGELFF.

This clonotype was counted at least ten times. The rearrangement uses TRBV11-2 and TRBJ2-1, with 9 bases that match TRBD2. Per the germline V gene, CDR1 is SGHAT and CDR2 is FQNNGV. V lost 1 base to trimming and J lost 4 bases; unmatched junction nucleotides: 2. CDR3 size: 15 residues. The CDR3 nucleotides are TGTGCCAGCAGCTTAGTTAGCGGGGGATACAATGAGCAGTTCTTC. It yields the protein CASSLVSGGYNEQFF.

As concerns this clonotype: Being one base from a much bigger clone, this may be a read error. CDR3 DNA: TGTGCCATCCAAGGAGGGCTAGCGTCGAGCAATGAGCAGTACTTC. It yields the protein CAIQGGLASSNEQYF. The chain employs TRBV2 and TRBJ2-1, with D perhaps TRBD2 (6 bases). The end of the DNA is better explained by TRBJ2-7, so the J call may be wrong. The CDR3 sequence is 15 residues long. The germline CDR1 and CDR2 sequences are SNHLY and FYNNEI.

Only a few counts were recorded for this clonotype. The chain joins TRBV4-1 to TRBJ2-3; the match to TRBD1 covers 8 bases. CDR1 is MGHRA, CDR2 YSYEKL, per germline. The CDR3 has 17 residues. With 3 bases clipped from V and 2 bases from J, the junction kept 10 bases outside the gene matches. CDR3 in amino acids: CASSQGHRDRTTDTQYF. The CDR3 DNA is TGCGCCAGCAGCCAGGGGCACCGGGACAGGACCACAGATACGCAGTATTTT.

This clonotype was seen at least ten times. CDR3 amino acids: CASSLRRGPAYGGGTDTQYF. In nucleotides, the CDR3 is TGTGCCAGCAGCTTGAGGCGCGGACCGGCCTACGGAGGAGGCACAGATACGCAGTATTTT. J is TRBJ2-3 and V is TRBV7-8, with D perhaps TRBD2 (5 bases). Per the germline V gene, CDR1 is SGHVS and CDR2 is FQNEAQ. Trimming stripped 3 bases from V and 1 base from J, with 26 bases between. There are 20 residues in the CDR3.

The table lists this clonotype with a few counts. The CDR3 DNA reads TGTGCCAGCAGTTATATCCCCCTTACTACTAATACAGATACGCAGTATTTT. Translated, it gives CASSYIPLTTNTDTQYF. The V gene is TRBV27, the J gene TRBJ2-3; D gene ambiguous. Germline values: CDR1 MNHEY, CDR2 SMNVEV (reference sequence). The CDR3 runs 17 residues. The V end lost 4 bases, the J end lost 3 bases, and 20 bases lay between the germline ends.